This is a list of T cell receptor beta chains from one sample in a study of blood T cells in healthy people across ages. One entry per CDR3 protein results from TCRdb running MiXCR on the 5' RACE reads. The profile shows hundreds of thousands of distinct CDR3 sequences, approximately 44% of them singletons. Sequencing input: blood. Every receptor here comes from a man aged 60 to 75 in good health. The CDR3 runs from the conserved cysteine through the conserved F or W. D genes are given only for firm matches. Expanded clones are given a class, and other clones once, few, many or no size at all.

size: NA; V: TRBV20-1; J: TRBJ1-2; D: NA; CDR3: CSARYQGYGYTF; DNA: TGCAGTGCTAGATACCAGGGGTATGGCTACACCTTC
size: NA; V: TRBV6-2/TRBV6-3; J: TRBJ1-2; D: NA; CDR3: CASSTPGLNYGYTF; DNA: TGTGCCAGCAGTACGCCCGGACTGAACTATGGCTACACCTTC
size: NA; V: TRBV4-3; J: TRBJ2-4; D: NA; CDR3: CASSQERGREQYF; DNA: TGCGCCAGCAGCCAAGAGAGGGGGCGGGAGCAGTACTTC
size: NA; V: TRBV3-1; J: TRBJ2-7; D: NA; CDR3: CASSLRSTGNYEQYF; DNA: TGTGCCAGCAGCTTAAGATCAACAGGGAACTACGAGCAGTACTTC
size: NA; V: TRBV12-3/TRBV12-4; J: TRBJ1-2; D: NA; CDR3: CASSSRGRAGYGYTF; DNA: TGTGCCAGCAGTTCCCGAGGCAGGGCGGGCTATGGCTACACCTTC
size: NA; V: TRBV5-6; J: TRBJ2-5; D: NA; CDR3: CASSSPMRDGGTQYF; DNA: TGTGCCAGCAGCAGCCCCATGAGGGATGGGGGGACCCAGTACTTC
size: NA; V: TRBV7-9; J: TRBJ2-7; D: TRBD2; CDR3: CASLDGLATYNEQYF; DNA: TGTGCCAGTTTAGACGGACTAGCGACCTACAATGAGCAGTACTTC
size: NA; V: TRBV4-3; J: TRBJ1-2; D: TRBD1; CDR3: CAGSRAGTGLGYGYTF; DNA: TGCGCCGGCAGCAGGGCCGGGACAGGGTTGGGCTATGGCTACACCTTC
size: few; V: TRBV13; J: TRBJ2-5; D: NA; CDR3: CASSLRGKETQYF; DNA: TGTGCCAGCAGCTTGAGGGGGAAAGAGACCCAGTACTTC
size: NA; V: TRBV7-2; J: TRBJ2-1; D: TRBD2; CDR3: CASSLATKRGAYEQFF; DNA: TGTGCCAGCAGCTTAGCTACCAAGCGGGGGGCATATGAGCAGTTCTTC
size: NA; V: TRBV5-1; J: TRBJ2-1; D: NA; CDR3: CASSIGNNDYNEQFF; DNA: TGCGCCAGCAGCATTGGGAACAACGACTACAATGAGCAGTTCTTC
size: NA; V: TRBV20-1; J: TRBJ2-5; D: NA; CDR3: CSASRDTYKQYF; DNA: TGCAGTGCTAGCAGAGACACCTACAAGCAGTACTTC
size: NA; V: TRBV6-1; J: TRBJ2-4; D: TRBD1; CDR3: CASSAQGAMTKNIQYF; DNA: TGTGCCAGCAGTGCCCAGGGGGCTATGACCAAAAACATTCAGTACTTC
size: NA; V: TRBV7-3; J: TRBJ2-7; D: NA; CDR3: CASSTDSGAYNEQYF; DNA: TGTGCCAGCAGCACGGACAGTGGAGCCTACAATGAGCAGTACTTC
size: NA; V: TRBV5-1; J: TRBJ1-5; D: NA; CDR3: CASSLSGVKPQHF; DNA: TGCGCCAGCAGCTTGAGTGGGGTCAAGCCCCAGCATTTT
size: NA; V: TRBV6-5; J: TRBJ2-4; D: TRBD1; CDR3: CASSYGQGAAKNIQYF; DNA: TGTGCCAGCAGTTACGGGCAGGGGGCGGCCAAAAACATTCAGTACTTC
size: NA; V: TRBV30; J: TRBJ1-1; D: TRBD1; CDR3: CAWRTGGADTEAFF; DNA: TGTGCCTGGAGGACAGGGGGCGCGGACACTGAAGCTTTCTTT
size: many; V: TRBV5-1; J: TRBJ2-5; D: TRBD2; CDR3: CASSPGLSETQYF; DNA: TGCGCCAGCAGCCCGGGACTATCCGAGACCCAGTACTTC
size: once; V: TRBV7-2; J: TRBJ2-4; D: NA; CDR3: CASSFGFGEQYF; DNA: TGTGCCAGCAGCTTTGGGTTCGGTGAGCAGTACTTC
size: NA; V: TRBV7-2; J: TRBJ1-6; D: TRBD1; CDR3: CASSSPDRGFYNSPLHF; DNA: TGTGCCAGCAGCTCCCCCGACAGGGGGTTCTATAATTCACCCCTCCACTTT
size: NA; V: TRBV18; J: TRBJ2-7; D: NA; CDR3: CASSRQESYEQYF; DNA: TGTGCCAGCTCAAGACAGGAATCCTACGAGCAGTACTTC
size: NA; V: TRBV27; J: TRBJ1-5; D: NA; CDR3: CASSSARNQPQHF; DNA: TGTGCCAGCAGTTCCGCCCGCAATCAGCCCCAGCATTTT
size: NA; V: TRBV3-1; J: TRBJ2-7; D: NA; CDR3: CASSQMDRDYEQYF; DNA: TGTGCCAGCAGCCAAATGGACAGAGACTACGAGCAGTACTTC
size: NA; V: TRBV5-1; J: TRBJ2-6; D: NA; CDR3: CASSLATGSGADVLTF; DNA: TGCGCCAGCAGCTTGGCCACGGGCTCTGGGGCCGACGTCCTGACTTTC
size: once; V: TRBV7-2; J: TRBJ1-5; D: NA; CDR3: CTSSLEAGVASNQPQHF; DNA: TGTACCAGCAGCTTAGAGGCAGGGGTAGCGAGCAATCAGCCCCAGCATTTT
size: many; V: TRBV27; J: TRBJ2-1; D: TRBD2; CDR3: CASTSGTSGGAGYNEQFF; DNA: TGTGCCAGCACCTCAGGGACTAGCGGGGGGGCCGGGTACAATGAGCAGTTCTTC
size: NA; V: TRBV6-5; J: TRBJ2-1; D: NA; CDR3: CASSYRGPGTYSEQFF; DNA: TGTGCCAGCAGTTACCGGGGGCCAGGGACCTACAGTGAGCAGTTCTTC
size: NA; V: TRBV25-1; J: TRBJ2-5; D: TRBD2; CDR3: CASSVTGGGSYNEQYF; DNA: TGTGCCAGCAGTGTTACTGGCGGGGGTTCCTACAATGAGCAGTACTTC
size: NA; V: TRBV6-1; J: TRBJ1-1; D: NA; CDR3: CASSERQFTEAFF; DNA: TGTGCCAGCAGTGAAAGGCAGTTCACTGAAGCTTTCTTT
size: once; V: TRBV4-3; J: TRBJ1-6; D: NA; CDR3: CASSQDLGQSNSPLHF; DNA: TGCGCCAGCAGCCAAGATCTAGGACAGTCTAATTCACCCCTCCACTTT
size: NA; V: TRBV6-5; J: TRBJ1-1; D: TRBD1; CDR3: CASSYNEPTGDTEAFF; DNA: TGTGCCAGCAGTTACAATGAACCGACAGGGGACACTGAAGCTTTCTTT